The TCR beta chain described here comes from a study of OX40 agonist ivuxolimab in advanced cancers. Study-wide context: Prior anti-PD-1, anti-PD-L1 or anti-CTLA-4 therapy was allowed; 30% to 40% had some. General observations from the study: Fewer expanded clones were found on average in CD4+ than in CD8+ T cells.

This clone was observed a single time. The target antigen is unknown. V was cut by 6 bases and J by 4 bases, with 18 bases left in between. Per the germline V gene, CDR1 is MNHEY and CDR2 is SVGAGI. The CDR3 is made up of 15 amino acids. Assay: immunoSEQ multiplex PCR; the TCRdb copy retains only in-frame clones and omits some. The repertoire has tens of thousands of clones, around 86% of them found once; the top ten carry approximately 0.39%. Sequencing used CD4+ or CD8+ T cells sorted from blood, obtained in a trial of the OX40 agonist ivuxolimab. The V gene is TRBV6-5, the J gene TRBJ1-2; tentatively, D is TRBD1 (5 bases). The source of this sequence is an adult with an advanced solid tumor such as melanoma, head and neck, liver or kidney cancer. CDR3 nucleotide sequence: TGTGCCAGCAGCCCCGTACTCGGGGGACTCTATGGCTACACCTTC. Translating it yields CASSPVLGGLYGYTF.